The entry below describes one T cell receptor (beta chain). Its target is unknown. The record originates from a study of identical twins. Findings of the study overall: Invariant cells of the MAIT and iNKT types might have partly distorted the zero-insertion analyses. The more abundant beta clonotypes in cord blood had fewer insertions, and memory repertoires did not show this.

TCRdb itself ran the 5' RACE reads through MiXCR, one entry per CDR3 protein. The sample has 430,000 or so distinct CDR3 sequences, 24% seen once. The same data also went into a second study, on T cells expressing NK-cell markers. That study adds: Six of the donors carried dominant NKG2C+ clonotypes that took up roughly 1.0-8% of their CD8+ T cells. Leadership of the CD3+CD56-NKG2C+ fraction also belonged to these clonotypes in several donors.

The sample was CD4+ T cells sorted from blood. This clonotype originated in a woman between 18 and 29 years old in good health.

For the CDR3, the DNA is TGCGCCAGCAGCTTGGATACGGGAGGGGCCACTGAAGCTTTCTTT. It yields the protein CASSLDTGGATEAFF. The V and J genes are TRBV5-1 and TRBJ1-1; maybe TRBD1 (5 bases). CDR3 length: 15 amino acids. Germline V gene sequence: CDR1 SGHRS, CDR2 YFSETQ. Trimming removed 0 bases from V and 4 bases from J, with 13 bases in between.